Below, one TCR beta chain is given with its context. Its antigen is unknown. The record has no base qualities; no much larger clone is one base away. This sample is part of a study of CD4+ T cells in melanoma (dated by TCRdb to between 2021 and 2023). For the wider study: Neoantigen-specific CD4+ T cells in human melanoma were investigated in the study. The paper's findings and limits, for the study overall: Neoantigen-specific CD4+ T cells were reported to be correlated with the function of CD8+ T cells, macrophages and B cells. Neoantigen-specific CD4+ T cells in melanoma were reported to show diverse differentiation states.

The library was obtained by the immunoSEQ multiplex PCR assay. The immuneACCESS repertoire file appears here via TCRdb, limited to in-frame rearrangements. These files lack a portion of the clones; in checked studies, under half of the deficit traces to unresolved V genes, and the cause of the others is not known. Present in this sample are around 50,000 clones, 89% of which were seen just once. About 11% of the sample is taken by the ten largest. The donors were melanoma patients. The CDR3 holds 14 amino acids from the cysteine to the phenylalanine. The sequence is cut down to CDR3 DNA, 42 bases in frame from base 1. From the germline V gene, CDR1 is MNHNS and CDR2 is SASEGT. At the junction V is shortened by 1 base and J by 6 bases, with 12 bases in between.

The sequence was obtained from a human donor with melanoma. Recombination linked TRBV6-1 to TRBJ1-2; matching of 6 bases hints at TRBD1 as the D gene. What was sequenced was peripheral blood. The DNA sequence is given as TGTGCCAGCAGTGAAGACTACAGGGATGATGGCTACACCTTC. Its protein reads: CASSEDYRDDGYTF.